This T cell receptor (beta chain) was recovered during a study of blood T cell repertoires in COVID-19. Study context: Researchers got acute and convalescent COVID-19 samples from the United States, Italy and Spain. Sources were T cells, B-cell-depleted T cells, or PBMCs; the material itself was cDNA or gDNA.

This clone was observed a few times. In the source study's methods: Amplifying reference gene primers gave estimates of nucleated cell counts. Some clones are missing from TCRdb's copy, which holds only in-frame ones; the method was immunoSEQ multiplex PCR. The V and J calls and clone size come from that table; D and trimming were worked out from the DNA. Of about 250,000 clones detected, roughly 86% appear once; the ten largest clones hold 1.5% to 2%. Germline CDR1 is SGHTA and CDR2 is FQGTGA. The CDR3 length is 14 residues. Trimming removed 5 bases from V and 6 bases from J, with 14 bases in between.

This TCR derives from a woman aged 60 to 75 who had recovered from COVID-19. The sample consisted of peripheral blood. The rearrangement uses TRBV7-3 and TRBJ2-1; TRBD1 might be the D (6 bases). Here the CDR3 DNA reads TGTGCCAGCAGCCCTGGGGGCCGGGGCAATGAGCAGTTCTTC. Its protein product is CASSPGGRGNEQFF.